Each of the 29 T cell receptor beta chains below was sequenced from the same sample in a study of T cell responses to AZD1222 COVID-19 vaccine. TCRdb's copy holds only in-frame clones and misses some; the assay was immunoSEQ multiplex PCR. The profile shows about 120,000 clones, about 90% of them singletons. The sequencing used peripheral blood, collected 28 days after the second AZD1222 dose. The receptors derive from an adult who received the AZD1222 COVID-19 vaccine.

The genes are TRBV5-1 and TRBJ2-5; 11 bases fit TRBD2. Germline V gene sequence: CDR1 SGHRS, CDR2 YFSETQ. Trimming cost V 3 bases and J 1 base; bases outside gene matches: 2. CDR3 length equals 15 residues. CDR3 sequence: CASSWGLAVQETQYF. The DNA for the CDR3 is TGCGCCAGCAGCTGGGGACTAGCGGTCCAAGAGACCCAGTACTTC.

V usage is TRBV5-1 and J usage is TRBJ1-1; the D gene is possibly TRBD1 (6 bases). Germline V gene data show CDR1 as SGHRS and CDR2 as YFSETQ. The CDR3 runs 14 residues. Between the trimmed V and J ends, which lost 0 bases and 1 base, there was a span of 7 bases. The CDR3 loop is CASSLGGQNTEAFF. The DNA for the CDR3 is TGCGCCAGCAGCTTGGGGGGGCAGAACACTGAAGCTTTCTTT.

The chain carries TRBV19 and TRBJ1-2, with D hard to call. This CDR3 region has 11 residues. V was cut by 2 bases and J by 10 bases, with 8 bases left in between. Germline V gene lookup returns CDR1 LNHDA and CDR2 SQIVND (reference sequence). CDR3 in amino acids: CASSIMEAYTF. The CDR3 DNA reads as TGTGCCAGTAGTATAATGGAAGCCTACACCTTC. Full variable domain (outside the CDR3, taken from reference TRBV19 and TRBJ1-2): DGGITQSPKYLFRKEGQNVTLSCEQNLNHDAMYWYRQDPGQGLRLIYYSQIVNDFQKGDIAEGYSVSREKKESFPLTVTSAQKNPTAFYLCASSIMEAYTFGSGTRLTVV.

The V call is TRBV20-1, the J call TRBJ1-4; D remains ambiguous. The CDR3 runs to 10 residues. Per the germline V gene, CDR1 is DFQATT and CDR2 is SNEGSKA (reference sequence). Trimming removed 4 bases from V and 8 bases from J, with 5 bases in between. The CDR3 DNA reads TGCAGTGCTATAAGCGAAAAACTGTTTTTT. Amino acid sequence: CSAISEKLFF.

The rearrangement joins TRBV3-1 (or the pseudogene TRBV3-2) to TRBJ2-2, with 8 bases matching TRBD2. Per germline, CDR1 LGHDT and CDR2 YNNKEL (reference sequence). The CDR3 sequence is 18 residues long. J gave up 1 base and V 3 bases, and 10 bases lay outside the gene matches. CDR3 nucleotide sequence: TGTGCCAGCAGCCAGGGTCTACCGGGACTAGAGAACACCGGGGAGCTGTTTTTT. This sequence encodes CASSQGLPGLENTGELFF.

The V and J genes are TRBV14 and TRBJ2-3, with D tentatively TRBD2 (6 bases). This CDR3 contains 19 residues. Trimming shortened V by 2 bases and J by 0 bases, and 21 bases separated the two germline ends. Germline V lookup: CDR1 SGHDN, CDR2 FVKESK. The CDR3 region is CASSQLHGIADLSTDTQYF. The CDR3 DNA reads TGTGCCAGCAGCCAATTACATGGAATAGCGGACCTTAGCACAGATACGCAGTATTTT.

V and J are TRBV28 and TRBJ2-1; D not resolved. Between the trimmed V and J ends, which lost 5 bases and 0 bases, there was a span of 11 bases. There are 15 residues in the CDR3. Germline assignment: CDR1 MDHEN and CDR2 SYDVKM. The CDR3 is CASSPYSGSYNEQFF. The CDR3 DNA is TGTGCCAGCAGTCCGTACTCGGGCTCCTACAATGAGCAGTTCTTC.

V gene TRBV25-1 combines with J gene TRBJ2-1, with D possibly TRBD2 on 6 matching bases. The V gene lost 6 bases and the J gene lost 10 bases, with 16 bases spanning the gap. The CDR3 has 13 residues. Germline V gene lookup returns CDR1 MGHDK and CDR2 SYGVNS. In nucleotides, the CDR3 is TGTGCCAGCAGATCTCTGGGGGGAAACGAGCAGTTCTTC. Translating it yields CASRSLGGNEQFF.

This CDR3 reads CASSSQGREGYTF. CDR3 DNA sequence: TGTGCCAGCAGCAGTCAGGGGCGGGAGGGCTACACCTTC. The V gene is TRBV28, the J gene TRBJ1-2; a possible D gene is TRBD1 (6 bases). The CDR3 has 13 residues. Germline CDR1 and CDR2: MDHEN and SYDVKM. V lost 6 bases and J lost 8, with 16 bases in between.

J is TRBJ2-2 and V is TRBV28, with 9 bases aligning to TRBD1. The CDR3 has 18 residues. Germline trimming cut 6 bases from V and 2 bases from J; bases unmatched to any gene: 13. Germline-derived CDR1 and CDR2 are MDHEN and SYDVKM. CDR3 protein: CASRRTYRDRVNTGELFF. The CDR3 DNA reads TGTGCCAGCAGGAGAACCTACCGGGACAGGGTTAACACCGGGGAGCTGTTTTTT. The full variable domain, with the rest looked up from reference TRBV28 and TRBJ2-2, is DVKVTQSSRYLVKRTGEKVFLECVQDMDHENMFWYRQDPGLGLRLIYFSYDVKMKEKGDIPEGYSVSREKKERFSLILESASTNQTSMYLCASRRTYRDRVNTGELFFGEGSRLTVL.

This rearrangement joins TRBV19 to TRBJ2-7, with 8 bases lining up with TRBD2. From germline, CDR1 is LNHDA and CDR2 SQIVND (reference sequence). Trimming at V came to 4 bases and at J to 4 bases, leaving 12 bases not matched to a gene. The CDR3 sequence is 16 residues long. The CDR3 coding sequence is TGTGCCAGTAGTAGAATCACTAGCGGAAGTCCGTACGAGCAGTACTTC. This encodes CASSRITSGSPYEQYF.

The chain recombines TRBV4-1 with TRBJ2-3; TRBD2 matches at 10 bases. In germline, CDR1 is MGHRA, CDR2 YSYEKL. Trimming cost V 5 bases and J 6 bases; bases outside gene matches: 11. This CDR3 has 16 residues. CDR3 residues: CASSVSLISGRDTQYF. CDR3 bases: TGCGCCAGCAGCGTCTCACTAATTAGCGGGAGGGATACGCAGTATTTT.

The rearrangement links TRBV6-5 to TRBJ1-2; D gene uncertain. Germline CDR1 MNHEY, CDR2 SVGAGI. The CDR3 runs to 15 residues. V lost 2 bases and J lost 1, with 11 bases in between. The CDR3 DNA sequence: TGTGCCAGCAGTTACCTGGGGAGTAATAACTATGGCTACACCTTC. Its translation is CASSYLGSNNYGYTF.

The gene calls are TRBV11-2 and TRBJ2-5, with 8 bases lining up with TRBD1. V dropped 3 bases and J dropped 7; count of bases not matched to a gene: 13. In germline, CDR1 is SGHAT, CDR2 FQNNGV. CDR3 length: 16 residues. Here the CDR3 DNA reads TGTGCCAGCAGCTTGGGTCCGGACAGGGTGCCAGGGACCCAGTACTTC. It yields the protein CASSLGPDRVPGTQYF.

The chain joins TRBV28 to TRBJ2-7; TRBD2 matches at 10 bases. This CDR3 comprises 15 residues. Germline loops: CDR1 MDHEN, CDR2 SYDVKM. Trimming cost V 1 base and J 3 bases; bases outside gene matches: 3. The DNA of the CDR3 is TGTGCCAGCAGTTTATCGGCTAGCGGGAGCTACGAGCAGTACTTC. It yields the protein CASSLSASGSYEQYF.

Here the CDR3 reads CASSSGQGGFMGRYEQYF. CDR3 bases: TGTGCCAGCAGCTCCGGACAGGGGGGATTTATGGGTAGATACGAGCAGTACTTC. The chain has TRBV7-8 and TRBJ2-7; 10 bases map to TRBD1. Germline values: CDR1 SGHVS, CDR2 FQNEAQ. V shed 4 bases, J shed 4 bases, and the junction held 16 bases outside the gene matches. The CDR3 runs to 18 residues.

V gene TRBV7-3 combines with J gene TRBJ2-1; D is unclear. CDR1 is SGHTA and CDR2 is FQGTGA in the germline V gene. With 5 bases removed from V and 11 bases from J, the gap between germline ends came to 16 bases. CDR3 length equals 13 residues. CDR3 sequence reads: CASSVVDPSKQFF. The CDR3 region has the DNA TGTGCCAGCAGCGTAGTGGACCCCAGCAAGCAGTTCTTC.

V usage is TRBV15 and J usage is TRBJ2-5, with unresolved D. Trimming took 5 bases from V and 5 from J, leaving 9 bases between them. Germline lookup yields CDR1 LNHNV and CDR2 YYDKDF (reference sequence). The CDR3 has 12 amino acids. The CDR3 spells CATSRPYETQYF. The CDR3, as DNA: TGTGCCACCAGCCGCCCCTACGAGACCCAGTACTTC.

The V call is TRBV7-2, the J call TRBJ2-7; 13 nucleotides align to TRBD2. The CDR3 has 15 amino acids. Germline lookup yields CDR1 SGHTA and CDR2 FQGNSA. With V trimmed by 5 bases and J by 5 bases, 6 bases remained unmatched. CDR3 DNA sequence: TGTGCCAGCAGCCCAAGGACTAGCGGGAGACACGAGCAGTACTTC. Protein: CASSPRTSGRHEQYF.

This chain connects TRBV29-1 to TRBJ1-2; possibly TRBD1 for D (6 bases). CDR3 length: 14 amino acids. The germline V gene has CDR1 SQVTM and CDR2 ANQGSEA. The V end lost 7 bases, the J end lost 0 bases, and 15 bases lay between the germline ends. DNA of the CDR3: TGCAGCGCGGGGAGGGGGGACGCTAACTATGGCTACACCTTC. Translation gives CSAGRGDANYGYTF.

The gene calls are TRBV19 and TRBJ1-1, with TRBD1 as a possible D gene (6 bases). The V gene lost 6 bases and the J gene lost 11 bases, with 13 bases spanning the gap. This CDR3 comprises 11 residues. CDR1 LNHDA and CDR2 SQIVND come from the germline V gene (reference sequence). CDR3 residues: CASSRGWEAFF. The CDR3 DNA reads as TGTGCCAGTAGCAGGGGTTGGGAGGCTTTCTTT.

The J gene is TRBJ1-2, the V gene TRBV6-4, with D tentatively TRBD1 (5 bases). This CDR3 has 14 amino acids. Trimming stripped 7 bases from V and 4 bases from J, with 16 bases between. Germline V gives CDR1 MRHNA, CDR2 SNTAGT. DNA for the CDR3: TGTGCCAGCAAAAGGGACTCCCGAGTCTATGGCTACACCTTC. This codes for CASKRDSRVYGYTF.

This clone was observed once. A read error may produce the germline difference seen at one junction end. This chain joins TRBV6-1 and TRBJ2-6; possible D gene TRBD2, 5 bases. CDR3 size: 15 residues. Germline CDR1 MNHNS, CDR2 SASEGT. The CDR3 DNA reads TGTTCCAGCAGTGAACGGGATTCTGGGGCCAACGTCCTGACTTTC. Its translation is CSSSERDSGANVLTF.

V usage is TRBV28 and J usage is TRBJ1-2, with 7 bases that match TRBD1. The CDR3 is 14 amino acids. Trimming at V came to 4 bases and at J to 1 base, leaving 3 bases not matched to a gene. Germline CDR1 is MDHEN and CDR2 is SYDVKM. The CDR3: CASSWGQINYGYTF. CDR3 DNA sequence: TGTGCCAGCAGTTGGGGACAGATTAACTATGGCTACACCTTC.

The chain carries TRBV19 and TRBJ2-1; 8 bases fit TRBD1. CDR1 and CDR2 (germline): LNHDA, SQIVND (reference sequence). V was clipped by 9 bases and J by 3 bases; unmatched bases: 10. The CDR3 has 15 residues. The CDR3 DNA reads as TGTGCCAGCCATCCATTACAGGGGGACTACAATGAGCAGTTCTTC. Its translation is CASHPLQGDYNEQFF.

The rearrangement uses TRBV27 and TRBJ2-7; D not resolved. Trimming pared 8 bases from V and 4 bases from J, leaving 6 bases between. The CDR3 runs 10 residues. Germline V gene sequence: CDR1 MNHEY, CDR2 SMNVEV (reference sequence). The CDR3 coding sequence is TGTGCCAGCGGCGCTTACGAGCAGTACTTC. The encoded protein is CASGAYEQYF.

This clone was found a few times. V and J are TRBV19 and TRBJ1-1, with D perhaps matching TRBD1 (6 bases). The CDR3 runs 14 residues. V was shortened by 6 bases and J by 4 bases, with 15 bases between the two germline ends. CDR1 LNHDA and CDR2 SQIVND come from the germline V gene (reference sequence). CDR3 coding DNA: TGTGCCAGTAGCGTACAGGGTTCGAGCACTGAAGCTTTCTTT. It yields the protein CASSVQGSSTEAFF. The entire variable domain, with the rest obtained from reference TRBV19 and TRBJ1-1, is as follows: DGGITQSPKYLFRKEGQNVTLSCEQNLNHDAMYWYRQDPGQGLRLIYYSQIVNDFQKGDIAEGYSVSREKKESFPLTVTSAQKNPTAFYLCASSVQGSSTEAFFGQGTRLTVV.

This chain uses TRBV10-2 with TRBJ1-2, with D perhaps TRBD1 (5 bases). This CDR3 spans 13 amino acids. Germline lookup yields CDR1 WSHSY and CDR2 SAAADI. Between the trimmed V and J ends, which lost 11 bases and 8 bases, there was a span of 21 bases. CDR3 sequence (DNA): TGCGCCGTAGGGACGGCCCGTTTTCAGGGCTACACCTTC. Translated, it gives CAVGTARFQGYTF.

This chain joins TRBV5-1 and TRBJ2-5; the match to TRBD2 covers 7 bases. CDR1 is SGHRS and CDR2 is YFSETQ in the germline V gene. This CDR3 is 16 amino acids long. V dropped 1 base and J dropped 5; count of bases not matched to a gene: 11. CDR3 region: CASSLFPGRRRETQYF. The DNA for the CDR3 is TGCGCCAGCAGCTTGTTTCCCGGGAGGAGGCGGGAGACCCAGTACTTC.